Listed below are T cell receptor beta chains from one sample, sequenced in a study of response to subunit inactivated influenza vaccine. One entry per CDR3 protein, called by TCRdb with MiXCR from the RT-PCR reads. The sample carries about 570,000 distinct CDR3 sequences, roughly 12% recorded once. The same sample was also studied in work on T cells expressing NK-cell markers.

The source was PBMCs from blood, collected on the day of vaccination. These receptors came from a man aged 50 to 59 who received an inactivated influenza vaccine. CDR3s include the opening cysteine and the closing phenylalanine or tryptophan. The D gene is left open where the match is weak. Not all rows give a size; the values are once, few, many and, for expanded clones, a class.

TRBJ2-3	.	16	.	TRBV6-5	TGTGCCAGCAGTTACTACAGCGGCGCAAGCACAGATACGCAGTATTTT	CASSYYSGASTDTQYF
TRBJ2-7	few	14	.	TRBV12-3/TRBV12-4	TGTGCCAGCAGTGAGGGATACGCCTCCTACGAGCAGTACTTC	CASSEGYASYEQYF
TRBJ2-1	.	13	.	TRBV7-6	TGTGCCAGCTCGGGCTTTGAAGGGGATGAGCAGTTCTTC	CASSGFEGDEQFF
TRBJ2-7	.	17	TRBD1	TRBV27	TGTGCCAGCAGTTTATCGATCTACCGGGACAGGGAGGACGAGCAGTACTTC	CASSLSIYRDREDEQYF
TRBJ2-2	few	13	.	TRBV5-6	TGTGCCAGCGGGGGCGGGAACACCGGGGAGCTGTTTTTT	CASGGGNTGELFF
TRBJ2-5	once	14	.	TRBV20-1	TGCAGTGCCTCGACGGGAAGCGGCCAAGAGACCCAGTACTTC	CSASTGSGQETQYF
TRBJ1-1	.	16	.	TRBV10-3	TGTGCCATCAGTGAGTCGTGGGGCAGACCGAACACTGAAGCTTTCTTT	CAISESWGRPNTEAFF
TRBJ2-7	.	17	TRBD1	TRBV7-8	TGTGCCAGCAGCTTAGCGACTCGGACAGGACGCTCCTACGAGCAGTACTTC	CASSLATRTGRSYEQYF
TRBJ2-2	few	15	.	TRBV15	TGTGCCACCAGCAGAGATAGGCCAATAGGCGGGGAGCTGTTTTTT	CATSRDRPIGGELFF
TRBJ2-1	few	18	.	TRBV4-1	TGCGCCAGCAGCCAAAGGCACACAGGGAAGGGGGTCTACAATGAGCAGTTCTTC	CASSQRHTGKGVYNEQFF
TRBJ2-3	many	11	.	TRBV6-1	TGTGCCAGCAGTATCCGGGATACGCAGTATTTT	CASSIRDTQYF
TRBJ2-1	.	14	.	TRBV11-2	TGTGCCAGCAGCTTAGTACGGACGGGAAATGAGCAGTTCTTC	CASSLVRTGNEQFF
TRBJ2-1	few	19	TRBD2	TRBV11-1	TGTGCCAGCAGCTCAAAGGGACTAGCGGGAGGGCCCGTGTACAATGAGCAGTTCTTC	CASSSKGLAGGPVYNEQFF
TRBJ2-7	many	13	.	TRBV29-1	TGCAGCGTTGTTTTGACATCGGACTACGAGCAGTACTTC	CSVVLTSDYEQYF
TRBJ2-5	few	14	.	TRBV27	TGTGCCAGCAGTTTACTCCCGGGTGTCGAGACCCAGTACTTC	CASSLLPGVETQYF
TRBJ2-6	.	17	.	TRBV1	TGCACCAGCAGCCAAGAAAGTGTTTACTCTGGGGCCAACGTCCTGACTTTC	CTSSQESVYSGANVLTF
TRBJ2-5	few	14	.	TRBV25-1	TGTGCCAGCAGTGAATGGGGGTTGGTGGAGACCCAGTACTTC	CASSEWGLVETQYF
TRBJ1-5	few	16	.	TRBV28	TGTGCCAGCAGTTTGGGAGGGGTCTATAGCAATCAGCCCCAGCATTTT	CASSLGGVYSNQPQHF
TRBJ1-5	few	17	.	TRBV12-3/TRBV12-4	TGTGCCAGCAGTTTAGGTGGGGTAGCCGTTGGCAATCAGCCCCAGCATTTT	CASSLGGVAVGNQPQHF
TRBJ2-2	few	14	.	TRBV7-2	TGTGCCAGCAGCTTCGGACAGAGGACCGGGGAGCTGTTTTTT	CASSFGQRTGELFF
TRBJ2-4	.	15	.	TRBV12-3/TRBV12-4	TGTGCCAGCAGTTTACTGGGGCAGGAAAAAAACATTCAGTGCTTC	CASSLLGQEKNIQCF
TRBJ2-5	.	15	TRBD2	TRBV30	TGTGCCTGGAGTGTCGGCCTAGCGGAACAAGAGACCCAGTACTTC	CAWSVGLAEQETQYF